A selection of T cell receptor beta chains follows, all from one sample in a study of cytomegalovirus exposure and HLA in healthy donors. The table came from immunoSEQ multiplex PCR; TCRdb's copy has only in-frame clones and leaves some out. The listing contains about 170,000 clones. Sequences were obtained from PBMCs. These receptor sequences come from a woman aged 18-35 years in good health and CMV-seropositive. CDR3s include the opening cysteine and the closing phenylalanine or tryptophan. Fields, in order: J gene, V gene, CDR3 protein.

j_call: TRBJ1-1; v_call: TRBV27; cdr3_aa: CASSSGDPEAFF
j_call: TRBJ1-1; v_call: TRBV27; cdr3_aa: CASSLGGMSTEAFF
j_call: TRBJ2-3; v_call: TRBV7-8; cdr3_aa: CASSPRGGKTDTQYF
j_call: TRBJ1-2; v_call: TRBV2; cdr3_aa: CASSPPGAYGYTF
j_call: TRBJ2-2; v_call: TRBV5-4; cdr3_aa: CASSIWERVNTGELFF
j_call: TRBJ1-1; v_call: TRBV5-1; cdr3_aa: CASSSRPRGSNTEAFF
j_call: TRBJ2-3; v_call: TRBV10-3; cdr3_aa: CAIRPGQQTDTQYF
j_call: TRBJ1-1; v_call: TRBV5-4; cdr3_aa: CASSAGENTEAFF
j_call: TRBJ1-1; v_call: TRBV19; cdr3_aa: CATASTGVEEAFF
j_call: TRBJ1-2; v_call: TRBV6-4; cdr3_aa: CASREDGNYGYTF
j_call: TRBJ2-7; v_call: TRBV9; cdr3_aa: CASSVGPGVPYEQYF
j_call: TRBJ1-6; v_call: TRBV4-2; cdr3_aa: CASSLSGGADNSPLHF
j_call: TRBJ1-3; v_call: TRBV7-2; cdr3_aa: CASSLVPTGVGNTIYF
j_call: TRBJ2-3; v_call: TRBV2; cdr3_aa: CASRFRGVTDTQYF
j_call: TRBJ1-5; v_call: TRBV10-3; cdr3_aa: CAISPDNNQPQHF
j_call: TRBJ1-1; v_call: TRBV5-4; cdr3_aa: CASSPGGGLRTEAFF
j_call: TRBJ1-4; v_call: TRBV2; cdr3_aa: CASRTEWEDEKLFF
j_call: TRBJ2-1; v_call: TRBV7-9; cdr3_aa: CASSLRLWASGGTSEQFF
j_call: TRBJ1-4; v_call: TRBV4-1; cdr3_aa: CASSQDRTNEKLFF
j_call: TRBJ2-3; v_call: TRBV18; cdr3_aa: CASSPVLQGHTDTQYF
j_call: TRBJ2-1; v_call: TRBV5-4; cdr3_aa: CASSSLSGDSYNEQFF
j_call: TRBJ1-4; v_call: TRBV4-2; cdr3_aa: CASSTDPEGEKLFF
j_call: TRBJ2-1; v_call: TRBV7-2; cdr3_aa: CASSLAGESRQFF
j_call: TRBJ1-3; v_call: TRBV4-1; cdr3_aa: CASSQDPRGGRGNTIYF
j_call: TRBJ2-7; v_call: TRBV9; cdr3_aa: CASSPNPGLAGGPFYEQYF
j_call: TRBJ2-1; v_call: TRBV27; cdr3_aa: CASTSGPGEQFF
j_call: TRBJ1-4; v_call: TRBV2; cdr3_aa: CASKGRPGFVEKLFF
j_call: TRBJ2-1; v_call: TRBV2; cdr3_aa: CASSERRGGEQFF
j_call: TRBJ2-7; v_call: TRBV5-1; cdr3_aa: CASSFSGSGYSYEQYF
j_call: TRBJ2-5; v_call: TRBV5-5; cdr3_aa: CASSFLQETQYF
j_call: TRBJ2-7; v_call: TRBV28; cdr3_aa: CASAGQGFSYEQYF